This TCR beta chain came from a study of OX40 agonist ivuxolimab in advanced cancers. Study summary: Antecedent anti-PD-1, anti-PD-L1 or anti-CTLA-4 therapy was permissible, with around 40% having received some.

The method was immunoSEQ multiplex PCR; TCRdb's version includes in-frame clones alone and lacks a portion of them. This sample has some 77,000 clones, with approximately 90% found just once. Deletions cut 2 bases from V and 4 bases from J, with 8 bases between. Germline V gene data show CDR1 as MNHEY and CDR2 as SVGAGI. The CDR3 has 13 amino acids. The TCR was taken from an adult with an advanced solid tumor such as melanoma, head and neck, liver or kidney cancer. This chain connects TRBV6-5 to TRBJ1-2; no reliable D call. The sequences come from CD4+ or CD8+ T cells sorted from blood, collected in a trial of the OX40 agonist ivuxolimab. Written as DNA, the CDR3 is TGTGCCAGCAGTTACGCGGATGTCTATGGCTACACCTTC. This translates into CASSYADVYGYTF.